The 7 T cell receptor beta chains below come from one sample, sequenced in a study of T cell responses to AZD1222 COVID-19 vaccine. Measured with immunoSEQ multiplex PCR; TCRdb has only the in-frame clones, and not every one. Here the sample spans some 130,000 clones, roughly 89% being singletons. The sample consisted of peripheral blood, taken on day 0 of AZD1222 vaccination. All receptors come from an adult in good health.

DNA of the CDR3: TGTGCCACCAGTGATGCTATCGGGGGGCCGCTGGTCACCGGGGAGCTGTTTTTT. Encoded protein: CATSDAIGGPLVTGELFF. The genes are TRBV24-1 and TRBJ2-2, with D possibly being TRBD2 (7 bases). From germline, CDR1 is KGHDR and CDR2 SFDVKD. V was pared by 3 bases and J by 4 bases, with 20 bases between. The CDR3 totals 18 residues.

V gene TRBV27 combines with J gene TRBJ2-3, with D unresolved. The CDR3 consists of 16 residues. Per the germline V gene, CDR1 is MNHEY and CDR2 is SMNVEV (reference sequence). V lost 5 bases to trimming and J lost 2 bases, with 17 bases between them. CDR3 coding DNA: TGTGCCAGCAGTGATCCGGGCGGTTCTACCACAGATACGCAGTATTTT. Translating gives CASSDPGGSTTDTQYF.

The chain employs TRBV24-1 and TRBJ2-5; tentatively, D is TRBD1 or TRBD2 (5 bases each). The length of the CDR3 is 17 residues. Per germline, CDR1 KGHDR and CDR2 SFDVKD. V was clipped by 2 bases and J by 4 bases, with 19 bases between them. The CDR3 spells CATSDSGWGYGGETQYF. In DNA, the CDR3 is TGTGCCACCAGTGATTCGGGATGGGGGTACGGAGGAGAGACCCAGTACTTC.

The V call is TRBV30, the J call TRBJ1-1; D call uncertain. The V and J ends lost 8 bases and 1 base respectively, with 8 bases between them. The CDR3 is 11 residues long. Germline loops: CDR1 GTSNPN, CDR2 SVGIG (reference sequence). CDR3 residues: CARAKNTEAFF. In DNA, the CDR3 is TGTGCCAGGGCCAAGAACACTGAAGCTTTCTTT.

This clone was detected once. The rearrangement joins TRBV27 to TRBJ1-1; D uncertain. Trimming removed 6 bases from V and 10 bases from J, with 18 bases in between. Germline V gene sequence: CDR1 MNHEY, CDR2 SMNVEV (reference sequence). CDR3 length equals 13 residues. DNA for the CDR3: TGTGCCAGCAGCCCCCCCCTGGGAACGAGAGCTTTCTTT. Translation gives CASSPPLGTRAFF.

The rearrangement joins TRBV6-5 to TRBJ1-1, with D perhaps matching TRBD1 (5 bases). CDR1 MNHEY and CDR2 SVGAGI come from the germline V gene. This CDR3 has 13 residues. The V and J ends lost 2 bases and 5 bases respectively, with 9 bases between them. In DNA form, the CDR3 reads TGTGCCAGCAGTTACACTGGGGGGACTGAAGCTTTCTTT. Protein: CASSYTGGTEAFF.

The chain carries TRBV5-1 and TRBJ2-2, with TRBD1 matching over 9 bases. CDR1 SGHRS and CDR2 YFSETQ come from the germline V gene. The CDR3 sequence is 15 residues long. J was trimmed by 2 bases and V by 3 bases; bases with no gene match: 2. CDR3 in DNA: TGCGCCAGCAGCTCGGGACAGGGAAACACCGGGGAGCTGTTTTTT. Translated, it gives CASSSGQGNTGELFF.